This T cell receptor (beta chain) was captured by sequencing in a study of CD8+CD57+ T cells in acquired aplastic anemia. At the level of the study: Yields of DNA that came from sorted CD4+ and CD8+ cells averaged about 3 ug.

The table lists this clonotype with a count of one. Its specificity is unknown. One junction end disagrees with the germline gene, perhaps due to a read error. Sequencing was done on patients that had shown CD8+CD57+ cell expansion by flow cytometry. According to the study, genomic DNA was the template for TCR beta VDJ and CDR3 profiling. TCRdb analysed the reads with MiXCR anew, one entry per CDR3 protein. The sample includes approximately 250,000 distinct CDR3 sequences, roughly 80% of them seen just once. Study-wide results and caveats: The study found no significant CD8+ Simpson's diversity difference between patients and controls. Patients and controls had in common twenty-nine CD8+ CDR3 sequences.

Germline loops: CDR1 SEHNR, CDR2 FQNEAQ (reference sequence). CDR3 length equals 15 residues. The J gene is TRBJ2-3, the V gene TRBV7-9; possibly TRBD1 for D (6 bases). Sequenced material: sorted CD4+, CD8+, or CD8+CD57+ T cells (not recorded which) from PBMCs. The clonotype comes from a human donor with aplastic anemia. The CDR3 sequence is CASSDRDTGPDTQYF. Written as DNA, the CDR3 is TGTGCCAGCAGCGACCGGGACACGGGACCAGATACCCAGTATTTT.